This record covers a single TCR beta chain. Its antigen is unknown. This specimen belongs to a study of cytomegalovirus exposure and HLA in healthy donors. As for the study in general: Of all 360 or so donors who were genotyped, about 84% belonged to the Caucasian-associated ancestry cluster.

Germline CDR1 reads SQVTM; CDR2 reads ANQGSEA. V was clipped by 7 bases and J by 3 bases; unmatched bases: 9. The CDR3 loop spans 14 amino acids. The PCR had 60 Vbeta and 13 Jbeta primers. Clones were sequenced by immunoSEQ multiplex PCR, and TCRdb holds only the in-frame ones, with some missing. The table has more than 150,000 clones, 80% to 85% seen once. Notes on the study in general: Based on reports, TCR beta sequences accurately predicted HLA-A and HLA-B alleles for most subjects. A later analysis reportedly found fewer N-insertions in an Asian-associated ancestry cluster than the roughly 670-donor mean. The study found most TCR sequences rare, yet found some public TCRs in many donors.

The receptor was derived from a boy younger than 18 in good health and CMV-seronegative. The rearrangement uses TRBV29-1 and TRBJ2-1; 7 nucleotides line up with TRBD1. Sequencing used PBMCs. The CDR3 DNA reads TGCAGCGGGTGGCCGGGACAGAGCTACAATGAGCAGTTCTTC. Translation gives CSGWPGQSYNEQFF.